Given below is one T cell receptor (beta chain) in context. No cognate antigen has been identified for it. Base qualities were left out, and no much larger clone turns up one base away. This specimen belongs to a study of radiation and T cells in renal cell carcinoma (dated by TCRdb to 2019 to 2021). Regarding the study in general: Samples came from a clinical trial, in which primary renal cell carcinomas received 15 Gy stereotactic body radiation therapy followed by nephrectomy 4 weeks later. A total of around 50 samples underwent TCR beta sequencing, made up of approximately 26 tumors and approximately 27 peripheral blood samples. Across all 55 or so samples, more than 4,000,000 unique CDR3 nucleotide sequences, encoding 2,658,974 unique CDR3 amino acid sequences, were identified. Broader findings and caveats from the paper: Effects of radiation dose or scheduling on the TCR repertoire could not be addressed with the single-armed trial design. In blood, the top tumor clonotypes increased between baseline and 2 weeks post-radiation and then shrank by 4 weeks, which suggests that tumor-resident clones expanded only transiently. Blood repertoire dynamics were not followed beyond 4 weeks after treatment. Because no pretreatment tumor biopsies were available, whether clonotypes were present in the tumor at baseline could not be determined.

TCR beta libraries were generated from genomic DNA with the immunoSEQ kit, following the manufacturer's recommendations. To prepare libraries, a first multiplex PCR with proprietary primers was run, followed by a second PCR that added unique barcodes, and a bead cleanup was done after each round. A kit-provided positive control reaction and a negative control reaction were included in every sample batch. The final libraries were assessed on an Agilent 4200 TapeStation D1000 ScreenTape, pooled by volume, and quantified by qPCR. Sequencing was performed on an Illumina NextSeq500 with a MidOutput 150-cycle cartridge, and 156 Read1 and 15 Index1 cycles were run with kit custom primers. The pooled library was loaded at around 1 pM with around 20% PhiX control spiked in. The paper's processing steps were these. Vendor-processed data were analyzed in R, with a clonotype defined as all T cells sharing the same CDR3 nucleotide sequence. In the clone abundance analyses, frequencies were normalized to the 10,000 most abundant clones in each sample. Public T cell clones, which averaged fewer than five per sample, were removed prior to analysis. A difference in abundance of at least 32-fold between compartments was used to define tumor-enriched and baseline blood-enriched clonotypes. Clonotypes expanded or contracted between blood time points were identified with a beta-binomial differential abundance model. Tumor-blood repertoire similarity was measured with the Baroni-Urbani and Buser coefficient, and group comparisons used two-tailed Wilcoxon tests in R. Not all clones reach the TCRdb copy of this immuneACCESS table, which keeps in-frame sequences only. Checked studies attribute under half of the gap to unresolved V genes and leave the rest unexplained. Clone size and V and J calls were adopted from that table, with D and trimming inferred from the DNA. The sample records about 130,000 clones, 75% to 90% of which are singletons. The ten largest clones capture approximately 2% of the sample.

There are 14 amino acids in the CDR3, from cysteine to phenylalanine inclusive. The kept DNA is CDR3 alone, 42 bases in frame from the first base. Trimming takes 5 bases from V and 6 bases from J, and the germline ends sit 15 bases apart. From a lookup of the germline V gene (reference sequence), CDR1 and CDR2 are SGHNT and YYREEE. The sample's time point label, decoded: blood 2 weeks post-SBRT. In the paper's terms, the treatment or condition label means: 15 Gy SBRT to primary tumor, nephrectomy 4 weeks later. To follow tumor-enriched clonotypes, serial peripheral blood was collected from radiation-treated patients at baseline and at 2 weeks and 4 weeks after SBRT. Renal cell carcinoma with clear cell pathology was present in all patients. The QIAamp DNA Blood Mini Kit (Qiagen) was used to prepare genomic DNA for TCR sequencing. Samples were included in the analyses only if all quality control checks were passed.

The chain couples TRBV5-4 to TRBJ2-1, with the D assignment possibly TRBD1 or TRBD2, given 5 matching bases for each. This sequence was found in a woman between 55 and 75 years old with renal cell carcinoma. The source was blood, collected from a patient whose treatment included radiotherapy and nephrectomy. The DNA reads as follows: TGTGCCAGCAGTTTGCCGGGACCGATCAATGAGCAGTTCTTC. Translated, it reads CASSLPGPINEQFF.